The 30 T cell receptor beta chains presented below share a single source sample, sequenced in a study of control samples from healthy donors and cancer patients. Repertoires were generated with immunoSEQ multiplex PCR, while TCRdb's copy carries only in-frame clones and drops some. The sample consists of 150,000 to 200,000 clones, around 91% of them appearing once. What was sequenced was blood. All receptors derive from a woman aged 25 to 39 in good health.

The chain combines TRBV5-1 with TRBJ1-6; TRBD1 might be the D (6 bases). CDR3 length equals 16 residues. The V gene's germline CDR1 is SGHRS and CDR2 YFSETQ. V was trimmed by 4 bases and J by 5 bases, leaving 16 bases between them. CDR3 region: CASSHNRVGNNSPLHF. The CDR3 DNA reads as TGCGCCAGCAGCCACAACAGGGTAGGCAATAATTCACCCCTCCACTTT.

V usage is TRBV2 and J usage is TRBJ1-2, with 7 bases identical to TRBD1. Germline CDR1 SNHLY, CDR2 FYNNEI. This CDR3 is built from 13 residues. Losses at the gene ends were 6 bases for V and 4 bases for J; bases not matched to a gene: 5. The CDR3 DNA sequence: TGTGCCAGCAGGGGGGGACAGACCTATGGCTACACCTTC. The encoded protein is CASRGGQTYGYTF.

V gene TRBV5-6 combines with J gene TRBJ2-5, with 11 positions matching TRBD1. This CDR3 has 16 residues. Germline V gene data show CDR1 as SGHDT and CDR2 as YYEEEE. V gave up 0 bases and J gave up 5 bases; unmatched junction bases: 6. CDR3 coding DNA: TGTGCCAGCAGCTTGGGGACAGGGGGCGCGGGGGAGACCCAGTACTTC. Translation: CASSLGTGGAGETQYF.

Regarding this clone: Other DNA sequences in the sample encode the same CDR3. J is TRBJ2-7 and V is TRBV28; TRBD1 agrees at 9 bases. The CDR3 extends over 14 amino acids. In germline, CDR1 is MDHEN, CDR2 SYDVKM. V lost 2 bases and J lost 3; bases outside the gene matches: 2. CDR3 sequence (DNA): TGTGCCAGCAGTTTAGGGGACAGGGTCTACGAGCAGTACTTC. It codes for CASSLGDRVYEQYF.

The V gene is TRBV6-5, the J gene TRBJ2-7, with 7 positions matching TRBD1. CDR1 is MNHEY and CDR2 is SVGAGI in the germline V gene. V trimming: 6 bases; J trimming: 2 bases; junction bases outside the gene matches: 4. This CDR3 spans 13 amino acids. DNA of the CDR3: TGTGCCAGCAGGACAGGGCTTACCTACGAGCAGTACTTC. Its protein product is CASRTGLTYEQYF.

This clone appeared a single time. The rearrangement joins TRBV11-2 to TRBJ2-5; TRBD2 might be the D (6 bases). The CDR3 sequence is 13 residues long. CDR1 and CDR2 from the germline V gene are SGHAT and FQNNGV. V gave up 7 bases and J gave up 3 bases, with 12 bases separating them. The CDR3 region is CASKPGREETQYF. Here the CDR3 DNA reads TGTGCCAGCAAACCCGGGAGAGAAGAGACCCAGTACTTC.

V and J are TRBV19 and TRBJ2-5; TRBD1 aligns across 9 bases. The trim removed 3 bases at V and 4 bases at J, leaving 6 bases unmatched. Germline CDR1 and CDR2: LNHDA and SQIVND (reference sequence). The CDR3 is made up of 15 amino acids. CDR3 bases: TGTGCCAGTAGTATCGGGGGACAGGGCGCAGAGACCCAGTACTTC. Translated: CASSIGGQGAETQYF.

The chain recombines TRBV9 with TRBJ2-2; D possibly corresponds to TRBD1 (6 bases). Trimming took off 5 bases at V and 4 bases at J, with 12 bases between the two ends. Germline V lookup: CDR1 SGDLS, CDR2 YYNGEE. The CDR3 has 14 residues. CDR3 amino acids: CASSGGASTGELFF. CDR3 nucleotides: TGTGCCAGCAGTGGGGGCGCCTCCACCGGGGAGCTGTTTTTT.

The chain carries TRBV12-3 or TRBV12-4 and TRBJ2-7; D is possibly TRBD2 (6 bases). Trimming removed 4 bases at V and 1 base at J, with 8 bases between. The CDR3 consists of 13 residues. CDR3 amino acids: CASSSGTSYEQYF. The CDR3 nucleotides are TGTGCCAGCAGTTCCGGGACTTCCTACGAGCAGTACTTC.

Only a few counts were recorded for this clone. The genes are TRBV7-2 and TRBJ2-5; 9 bases agree with TRBD2. With V trimmed by 1 base and J by 5 bases, 2 bases remained unmatched. This CDR3 has 14 residues. Germline V gives CDR1 SGHTA, CDR2 FQGNSA. The CDR3 coding sequence is TGTGCCAGCAGCTTAGTGCTAGCGGGGGAGACCCAGTACTTC. The encoded protein is CASSLVLAGETQYF.

This clone has more than one count but fewer than ten. The rearrangement uses TRBV6-4 and TRBJ2-1; possibly TRBD1 for D (6 bases). The V end was cut by 5 bases, the J end by 5 bases, with 10 bases between. This CDR3 is 13 amino acids long. Germline-derived CDR1 and CDR2 are MRHNA and SNTAGT. The CDR3 protein is CASSKGTNNEQFF. The CDR3 nucleotides are TGTGCCAGCAGTAAAGGGACAAACAATGAGCAGTTCTTC.

The chain joins TRBV29-1 to TRBJ2-3; 9 nucleotides align to TRBD2. Trimming cost V 3 bases and J 4 bases; bases outside gene matches: 8. There are 15 residues in the CDR3. From germline, CDR1 is SQVTM and CDR2 ANQGSEA. CDR3 DNA: TGCAGCGTTGATTTAGCGGGAGCTTCCCCAGATACGCAGTATTTT. It translates to CSVDLAGASPDTQYF.

This clone was detected only once. This rearrangement joins TRBV12-3 or TRBV12-4 to TRBJ1-2; D remains ambiguous. The CDR3 spans 13 residues. The V gene lost 0 bases and the J gene lost 8 bases, with 10 bases spanning the gap. As DNA, the CDR3 is TGTGCCAGCAGTTTAGCAGGGTACGGGGGCTACACCTTC. Residues: CASSLAGYGGYTF.

This chain joins TRBV7-2 and TRBJ1-3; D may be TRBD1 (6 bases). Germline values: CDR1 SGHTA, CDR2 FQGNSA. This CDR3 spans 14 amino acids. V lost 5 bases to trimming and J lost 3 bases, with 11 bases between them. As DNA, the CDR3 is TGTGCCAGCAGCCCAGGGGCTGGTGGAAACACCATATATTTT. It specifies CASSPGAGGNTIYF. Drawing the rest from reference TRBV7-2 and TRBJ1-3, the complete variable domain is GAGVSQSPSNKVTEKGKDVELRCDPISGHTALYWYRQSLGQGLEFLIYFQGNSAPDKSGLPSDRFSAERTGGSVSTLTIQRTQQEDSAVYLCASSPGAGGNTIYFGEGSWLTVV.

The chain uses TRBV3-1 (or the pseudogene TRBV3-2) and TRBJ2-1, with 8 bases fitting TRBD2. V gave up 0 bases and J gave up 2 bases; unmatched junction bases: 3. This CDR3 is built from 16 residues. Germline V gene lookup returns CDR1 LGHDT and CDR2 YNNKEL (reference sequence). CDR3 DNA: TGTGCCAGCAGCCAAGATCCGGGGGGGGCCTACAATGAGCAGTTCTTC. Translation gives CASSQDPGGAYNEQFF.

The chain links TRBV7-9 to TRBJ2-5, with 8 bases identical to TRBD2. The ends lost 5 bases at V and 1 base at J; junction bases unmatched: 6. The CDR3 totals 15 residues. Germline CDR1 and CDR2: SEHNR and FQNEAQ (reference sequence). CDR3 in amino acids: CASSGSGAPQETQYF. DNA for the CDR3: TGTGCCAGCAGCGGTAGCGGGGCTCCCCAAGAGACCCAGTACTTC.

The chain combines TRBV24-1 with TRBJ2-3; the D is unclear. The ends were cut back, 5 bases at V and 0 bases at J, with 5 bases in the middle. The CDR3 loop spans 13 amino acids. Germline V gene data show CDR1 as KGHDR and CDR2 as SFDVKD. The CDR3 nucleotides read TGTGCCACCAGTGTCGACAGCACAGATACGCAGTATTTT. It translates to CATSVDSTDTQYF.

This chain uses TRBV6-2 or TRBV6-3 with TRBJ2-6; possible D gene TRBD1, 5 bases. Trimming removed 5 bases at V and 0 bases at J, with 8 bases between. The germline V gene has CDR1 MNHEY and CDR2 SVGEGT. The CDR3 has 15 amino acids. CDR3 nucleotides: TGTGCCAGCAGTACCCAGGGCTCTGGGGCCAACGTCCTGACTTTC. It specifies CASSTQGSGANVLTF.

The chain carries TRBV5-1 and TRBJ2-1, with D perhaps given as TRBD1 or TRBD2 (5 bases each). In germline, CDR1 is SGHRS, CDR2 YFSETQ. V was shortened by 4 bases and J by 0 bases, with 11 bases between the two germline ends. This CDR3 is 15 amino acids long. The CDR3 region is CASSLGPTSYNEQFF. As DNA, the CDR3 is TGCGCCAGCAGCCTGGGACCGACCTCCTACAATGAGCAGTTCTTC.

The chain uses TRBV27 and TRBJ2-6, with TRBD1 identical over 9 bases. Germline CDR1 is MNHEY and CDR2 is SMNVEV (reference sequence). V lost 5 bases, J lost 2 bases, and 1 base stayed unmatched. The CDR3 has 15 amino acids. CDR3 sequence (DNA): TGTGCCAGCAGTAGACAGGGGGCTGGGGCCAACGTCCTGACTTTC. This codes for CASSRQGAGANVLTF.

J is TRBJ2-7 and V is TRBV4-3, with D uncertain. Germline V gene lookup returns CDR1 LGHNA and CDR2 YSLEER. Trimming cost V 1 base and J 0 bases, with 7 bases left between them. This CDR3 is built from 14 residues. DNA for the CDR3: TGCGCCAGCAGCCAAGGCAGGCTCTCCTACGAGCAGTACTTC. Residues: CASSQGRLSYEQYF.

In its sample, this clone was seen once. This chain joins TRBV13 and TRBJ1-1; 10 bases map to TRBD1. The CDR3 covers 14 residues. J lost 5 bases, V lost 5 bases, and 5 bases had no gene match. CDR1 and CDR2 (germline): PRHDT, FYEKMQ (reference sequence). CDR3 sequence (DNA): TGTGCCAGCAGCCCCCGGACAGGGGGAACTGAAGCTTTCTTT. It yields the protein CASSPRTGGTEAFF.

The chain uses TRBV6-2 or TRBV6-3 and TRBJ1-1; D might be TRBD1 (5 bases). The CDR3 loop spans 15 amino acids. V gave up 0 bases and J gave up 1 base, with 9 bases separating them. The germline V gene has CDR1 MNHEY and CDR2 SVGEGT. The CDR3 sequence is CASSYSRQTNTEAFF. CDR3 in DNA: TGTGCCAGCAGTTACTCCCGACAGACGAACACTGAAGCTTTCTTT.

This chain links TRBV18 with TRBJ2-1; TRBD2 agrees at 14 bases. V gave up 4 bases and J gave up 8 bases; unmatched junction bases: 4. CDR3 length: 15 residues. From germline, CDR1 is KGHSH and CDR2 LQKENI. Written as DNA, the CDR3 is TGTGCCAGCTCACAGACTAGCGGGGGGGCCGATGAGCAGTTCTTC. This gives the protein CASSQTSGGADEQFF.

The V call is TRBV5-5, the J call TRBJ2-2; D is unresolved. V shed 0 bases and J shed 0 bases, with 9 bases lying between them. Per germline, CDR1 SGHKS and CDR2 YYEKEE (reference sequence). The CDR3 covers 16 residues. CDR3 sequence reads: CASSLEAGSNTGELFF. The CDR3 coding sequence is TGTGCCAGCAGCTTGGAAGCAGGTTCGAACACCGGGGAGCTGTTTTTT.

The chain has TRBV6-1 and TRBJ1-1, with 7 bases that match TRBD1. This CDR3 contains 14 residues. J was trimmed by 1 base and V by 2 bases; bases with no gene match: 1. From germline, CDR1 is MNHNS and CDR2 SASEGT. CDR3 in DNA: TGTGCCAGCAGTGAATACAGGGGGAACACTGAAGCTTTCTTT. Translation: CASSEYRGNTEAFF.

This clone was counted between two and nine times. The rearrangement links TRBV5-4 to TRBJ1-6; weak D call: TRBD1 (6 bases). The ends were cut back, 5 bases at V and 8 bases at J, with 8 bases in the middle. CDR3 length: 12 residues. The germline V gene encodes CDR1 SGHNT and CDR2 YYREEE (reference sequence). The CDR3 here is CASRRTDSPLHF. CDR3 nucleotides: TGTGCCAGCAGACGGACAGATTCACCCCTCCACTTT.

The chain links TRBV7-9 to TRBJ2-3; 13 bases are a match to TRBD2. CDR1 is SEHNR and CDR2 is FQNEAQ in the germline V gene (reference sequence). Trimming took 5 bases from V and 7 from J; bases not matched to a gene: 9. The CDR3 consists of 16 residues. The CDR3 DNA is TGTGCCAGCAGCCCACGACTAGCGGGGGGCAAATATACGCAGTATTTT. Its protein is CASSPRLAGGKYTQYF.

The V gene is TRBV2, the J gene TRBJ1-6; TRBD1 aligns across 11 bases. J was trimmed by 6 bases and V by 4 bases; bases with no gene match: 5. Germline-derived CDR1 and CDR2 are SNHLY and FYNNEI. This CDR3 is 16 amino acids long. CDR3 residues: CASSGGQGAVNSPLHF. In nucleotides, the CDR3 is TGTGCCAGCAGTGGTGGACAGGGGGCGGTTAATTCACCCCTCCACTTT.

V gene TRBV9 combines with J gene TRBJ2-2; 8 nucleotides line up with TRBD2. J gave up 3 bases and V 1 base, and 8 bases lay outside the gene matches. Germline V gives CDR1 SGDLS, CDR2 YYNGEE. This CDR3 region has 17 residues. CDR3 sequence (DNA): TGTGCCAGCAGCGTAATAAGCGGGAGATCGGACACCGGGGAGCTGTTTTTT. This encodes CASSVISGRSDTGELFF.